Listed below are T cell receptor beta chains from one sample, sequenced in a study of blood T cell repertoires in COVID-19. The protocol was immunoSEQ multiplex PCR, while the TCRdb copy is restricted to in-frame clones and leaves out a portion. Of some 240,000 clones in the sample, 89% were seen once. The sample consisted of peripheral blood. These receptors originate from a man aged 55 to 70 who had recovered from COVID-19. Each CDR3 is given with its conserved first and last residue. A D gene is named only where the DNA matches it firmly. Rows may omit the clone size; those that give it use once, few, many or a size class.

D,size,V,J,CDR3,DNA
NA,NA,TRBV6-4,TRBJ1-3,CASSVTDSPGNTIYF,TGTGCCAGCAGTGTTACCGACAGCCCTGGAAACACCATATATTTT
NA,NA,TRBV21-1,TRBJ2-7,CASSKEGIGEQYF,TGTGCCAGCAGCAAAGAGGGGATAGGCGAGCAGTACTTC
TRBD1,NA,TRBV5-4,TRBJ1-4,CASSPGQGISTNEKLFF,TGTGCCAGCAGCCCAGGACAGGGAATCTCAACTAATGAAAAACTGTTTTTT
TRBD1,NA,TRBV5-1,TRBJ2-7,CASSSRGPSYEQYF,TGCGCCAGCAGCTCGAGGGGGCCCTCCTACGAGCAGTACTTC
TRBD1,NA,TRBV6-5,TRBJ2-7,CASSGRGSHEQYF,TGTGCCAGCAGCGGCAGGGGGTCGCACGAGCAGTACTTC
TRBD1,NA,TRBV18,TRBJ1-5,CASSVNRGGNQPQHF,TGTGCCAGCTCAGTAAACAGGGGAGGCAATCAGCCCCAGCATTTT
TRBD2,NA,TRBV5-4,TRBJ2-3,CASSLGTRENTQYF,TGTGCCAGCAGCTTGGGGACTAGAGAAAATACGCAGTATTTT
NA,NA,TRBV5-6,TRBJ2-7,CASNLNGGGSSYEQYF,TGTGCCAGCAACCTAAACGGGGGTGGGAGCTCCTACGAGCAGTACTTC
NA,NA,TRBV9,TRBJ2-1,CASTSGVGFYNEQFF,TGTGCCAGCACCTCGGGGGTGGGGTTCTACAATGAGCAGTTCTTC
NA,NA,TRBV7-2,TRBJ1-1,CASSHGGTEAFF,TGTGCCAGCAGCCACGGGGGAACTGAAGCTTTCTTT
TRBD1,once,TRBV2,TRBJ2-5,CASSAGTGRKTQYF,TGTGCCAGCAGTGCCGGGACAGGGCGAAAGACCCAGTACTTC
TRBD2,NA,TRBV7-2,TRBJ2-2,CASSLREVAGVTGELFF,TGTGCCAGCAGCCTGCGGGAGGTAGCGGGAGTAACCGGGGAGCTGTTTTTT
TRBD2,once,TRBV11-2,TRBJ2-7,CASSLVLAGGSSYEQYF,TGTGCCAGCAGCTTAGTACTAGCGGGGGGAAGCTCCTACGAGCAGTACTTC
NA,NA,TRBV5-3,TRBJ1-5,CARSLFHQGCQPQHF,TGTGCCAGAAGCTTGTTTCATCAGGGCTGTCAGCCCCAGCATTTT
TRBD1,NA,TRBV7-2,TRBJ2-7,CASSNYRGSPYEQYF,TGTGCCAGCAGCAACTACAGGGGGTCCCCGTACGAGCAGTACTTC
NA,NA,TRBV10-3,TRBJ2-7,CAIKEGEAGGYEQYF,TGTGCCATCAAAGAGGGTGAGGCAGGGGGGTACGAGCAGTACTTC
TRBD1,NA,TRBV15,TRBJ1-6,CATSRSDRGYSPLHF,TGTGCCACCAGCAGATCGGACAGGGGTTACTCACCCCTCCACTTT
NA,NA,TRBV9,TRBJ2-2,CASSDRVLNTGELFF,TGTGCCAGCAGCGACCGGGTTCTTAACACCGGGGAGCTGTTTTTT
TRBD2,NA,TRBV4-2,TRBJ2-7,CASSQPSGDPYEQYF,TGTGCCAGCAGCCAACCTAGCGGGGACCCGTACGAGCAGTACTTC
NA,NA,TRBV2,TRBJ2-5,CASRLAVQETQYF,TGTGCCAGCAGGCTAGCAGTTCAAGAGACCCAGTACTTC
TRBD1,few,TRBV2,TRBJ1-2,CASLRGRVDYGYTF,TGTGCCAGCTTAAGGGGGCGAGTGGACTATGGCTACACCTTC
TRBD2,NA,TRBV4-2,TRBJ2-1,CASSQLPGLAGDNEQFF,TGTGCCAGCAGCCAGCTACCGGGACTAGCGGGAGACAATGAGCAGTTCTTC
NA,NA,TRBV7-8,TRBJ2-7,CASSLVGGNPGEQYF,TGTGCCAGCAGCTTAGTAGGCGGAAACCCTGGAGAGCAGTACTTC